These 20 T cell receptor beta chains came from one sample sequenced in a study of T-cell memory formation after mild COVID-19. TCRdb independently ran MiXCR on the 5' RACE reads; one entry per CDR3 protein. Of 500,000 to 600,000 distinct CDR3 sequences detected, about a sixth appear once; the ten largest clones hold about 11%. Sequencing was performed on PBMCs or a T cell subset sorted from them (not recorded which). These receptors were taken from an adult woman who had mild COVID-19 (a few samples of this study predate the infection). Cell type and time point are not known.

J is TRBJ2-5 and V is TRBV20-1, with 8 bases that match TRBD2. The junction had 9 bases not matched to a gene; V was cut back by 6 bases and J by 3 bases. This CDR3 is built from 14 residues. CDR1 is DFQATT, CDR2 SNEGSKA, per germline (reference sequence). The CDR3 sequence: CSAREERGKETQYF. The DNA for the CDR3 is TGCAGTGCAAGGGAAGAGCGGGGGAAAGAGACCCAGTACTTC.

This sequence joins TRBV18 and TRBJ2-2; 7 positions match TRBD2. The ends lost 8 bases at V and 0 bases at J; junction bases unmatched: 9. The CDR3 runs to 16 residues. CDR1 is KGHSH, CDR2 LQKENI, per germline. The CDR3 nucleotides are TGTGCCAGCCCAATCGGGGGGACTGCGAACACCGGGGAGCTGTTTTTT. It translates to CASPIGGTANTGELFF.

The rearrangement links TRBV7-9 to TRBJ2-3; 8 bases align to TRBD2. CDR1 and CDR2 (germline): SEHNR, FQNEAQ (reference sequence). The CDR3 runs to 16 residues. V shed 0 bases and J 6 bases; nucleotides not matched to a gene: 8. The CDR3 bases are TGTGCCAGCAGCTTAGCAATCAGCGGGGGAACCGATACGCAGTATTTT. Its translation: CASSLAISGGTDTQYF.

The chain uses TRBV29-1 and TRBJ2-1; no firm D call. CDR3 length equals 13 residues. The germline CDR1 and CDR2 sequences are SQVTM and ANQGSEA. V lost 3 bases and J 8 bases, leaving 14 bases between the germline ends. This CDR3 is CSVDDSGWDEQFF. DNA for the CDR3: TGCAGCGTTGACGACTCCGGATGGGATGAGCAGTTCTTC.

The CDR3: CASSSTPDSYYEQYF. The CDR3 DNA reads TGCGCCAGCAGCTCGACCCCGGACAGCTACTACGAGCAGTACTTC. The chain is built from TRBV5-1 and TRBJ2-7, with D perhaps TRBD1 (6 bases). The V gene lost 3 bases and the J gene lost 3 bases, with 16 bases spanning the gap. This CDR3 has 15 residues. Germline V gives CDR1 SGHRS, CDR2 YFSETQ. The complete variable domain, with remaining parts taken from reference TRBV5-1 and TRBJ2-7, reads KAGVTQTPRYLIKTRGQQVTLSCSPISGHRSVSWYQQTPGQGLQFLFEYFSETQRNKGNFPGRFSGRQFSNSRSEMNVSTLELGDSALYLCASSSTPDSYYEQYFGPGTRLTVT.

A few counts support this clonotype. V usage is TRBV5-1 and J usage is TRBJ2-7; 10 nucleotides line up with TRBD2. Germline V gene sequence: CDR1 SGHRS, CDR2 YFSETQ. The CDR3 sequence is 15 residues long. The junction had 6 bases not matched to a gene; V was cut back by 3 bases and J by 3 bases. CDR3 DNA sequence: TGCGCCAGCAGCTGGACTAGCGGACCTCGCTACGAGCAGTACTTC. It yields the protein CASSWTSGPRYEQYF.

This chain uses TRBV6-6 with TRBJ2-7, with TRBD2 identical over 16 bases. CDR3 length equals 19 residues. Trimming cost V 6 bases and J 4 bases; bases outside gene matches: 15. CDR1 is MNHNY and CDR2 is SVGAGI in the germline V gene (reference sequence). The CDR3 bases are TGTGCCAGCAGAGAACGCTCGGGACTAGCGGGAGGGTACGGTTACGAGCAGTACTTC. Protein sequence: CASRERSGLAGGYGYEQYF.

CDR3 in DNA: TGTGCCAGCAGTTCCCCCGGGACTAGCGGGAGCATCTACAATGAGCAGTTCTTC. Protein product: CASSSPGTSGSIYNEQFF. V gene TRBV12-3 or TRBV12-4 combines with J gene TRBJ2-1; 14 bases match TRBD2. The CDR3 sequence is 18 residues long. Trimming at V came to 4 bases and at J to 3 bases, leaving 8 bases not matched to a gene.

The chain uses TRBV12-5 and TRBJ1-1; D unresolved. CDR1 is LGHNT, CDR2 FRNRAP, per germline. The length of the CDR3 is 13 residues. Between the trimmed V and J ends, which lost 1 base and 1 base, there was a span of 4 bases. CDR3 nucleotide sequence: TGTGCTAGTGGTTTGGCAGAGAACACTGAAGCTTTCTTT. Translating gives CASGLAENTEAFF.

V usage is TRBV19 and J usage is TRBJ2-5, with 7 nucleotides matching TRBD1. With V trimmed by 4 bases and J by 2 bases, 4 bases remained unmatched. Germline CDR1 is LNHDA and CDR2 is SQIVND (reference sequence). The CDR3 extends over 14 amino acids. CDR3 loop: CASSTYRGQETQYF. CDR3 in DNA: TGTGCCAGTAGTACCTACAGGGGACAAGAGACCCAGTACTTC. Using reference TRBV19 and TRBJ2-5 for the parts outside the CDR3, the full variable domain is DGGITQSPKYLFRKEGQNVTLSCEQNLNHDAMYWYRQDPGQGLRLIYYSQIVNDFQKGDIAEGYSVSREKKESFPLTVTSAQKNPTAFYLCASSTYRGQETQYFGPGTRLLVL.

Ten or more counts support this clonotype. The chain carries TRBV5-4 and TRBJ2-7; possibly TRBD2 for D (6 bases). V was shortened by 0 bases and J by 1 base, with 11 bases between the two germline ends. This CDR3 has 15 amino acids. Germline V lookup: CDR1 SGHNT, CDR2 YYREEE (reference sequence). The CDR3 spells CASSLGGVNSYEQYF. DNA for the CDR3: TGTGCCAGCAGCTTGGGGGGGGTAAATTCCTACGAGCAGTACTTC.

This clonotype came up a few times. The rearrangement joins TRBV12-3 or TRBV12-4 to TRBJ1-5; the D is unclear. The V end was cut by 5 bases, the J end by 7 bases, with 15 bases between. The CDR3 is 14 amino acids. CDR3 nucleotide sequence: TGTGCCAGCAGTCTCGGACTTTGGAGACAGCCCCAGCATTTT. Translated, it gives CASSLGLWRQPQHF.

This clonotype was detected only a few times. This chain links TRBV14 with TRBJ1-2; 10 bases map to TRBD1. Germline-derived CDR1 and CDR2 are SGHDN and FVKESK. After removal of 1 base from V and 6 bases from J, the junction contained 8 bases not matched to a gene. This CDR3 region has 16 residues. The CDR3 coding sequence is TGTGCCAGCAGCCAAGTCCCCGGGACAGGGGTGGATGGCTACACCTTC. Translation gives CASSQVPGTGVDGYTF.

This clonotype was detected a few times. The genes are TRBV10-3 and TRBJ2-1; 8 bases line up with TRBD1. Unmatched junction bases numbered 17, after V lost 7 bases and J lost 9 bases. Germline values: CDR1 ENHRY, CDR2 SYGVKD. This CDR3 comprises 16 residues. For the CDR3, the DNA is TGTGCCATCACTGAACACCGGGACAGGAGCAGAGGTGAGCAGTTCTTC. Its protein product is CAITEHRDRSRGEQFF.

This clonotype was seen more than once but under ten times. The gene calls are TRBV5-5 and TRBJ1-6, with D perhaps matching TRBD1 (6 bases). The CDR3 extends over 16 amino acids. Trimming stripped 3 bases from V and 8 bases from J, with 18 bases between. CDR1 is SGHKS and CDR2 is YYEKEE in the germline V gene (reference sequence). The CDR3 coding sequence is TGTGCCAGCAGCTCCAACCCGGGACATGAGTATTCACCCCTCCACTTT. This gives the protein CASSSNPGHEYSPLHF.

The chain has TRBV4-2 and TRBJ1-4, with D uncertain. Germline V gene data show CDR1 as LGHNA and CDR2 as YNFKEQ. The CDR3 loop spans 17 amino acids. V lost 4 bases and J 0 bases, leaving 15 bases between the germline ends. Here the CDR3 reads CASSPRIQRTTNEKLFF. CDR3 nucleotides: TGTGCCAGCAGCCCCCGTATCCAGAGAACAACTAATGAAAAACTGTTTTTT.

In this sample, this clonotype turned up once. V usage is TRBV4-1 and J usage is TRBJ2-7, with TRBD2 identical over 7 bases. This CDR3 has 15 amino acids. Germline values: CDR1 MGHRA, CDR2 YSYEKL. The V and J ends lost 6 bases and 0 bases, in that order; junction bases with no gene match: 8. CDR3 protein: CASRHGGGDSYEQYF. CDR3 bases: TGCGCCAGCAGACATGGCGGGGGAGACTCCTACGAGCAGTACTTC.

The CDR3: CSARTSTYNEQFF. The DNA of the CDR3 is TGCAGTGCTAGGACTTCCACCTACAATGAGCAGTTCTTC. The rearrangement links TRBV20-1 to TRBJ2-1; D remains ambiguous. The length of the CDR3 is 13 residues. Germline lookup yields CDR1 DFQATT and CDR2 SNEGSKA (reference sequence). Deletions cut 3 bases from V and 2 bases from J, with 8 bases between.

The chain uses TRBV10-3 and TRBJ1-1, with a tentative D call TRBD1 (6 bases). CDR1 is ENHRY, CDR2 SYGVKD, per germline. The V gene lost 4 bases and the J gene lost 0 bases, with 18 bases spanning the gap. CDR3 length: 17 amino acids. The CDR3 loop reads CAISGSAYRVMNTEAFF. The CDR3, as DNA: TGTGCCATCAGTGGGTCAGCATACAGGGTTATGAACACTGAAGCTTTCTTT.

Only a few counts were recorded for this clonotype. The chain carries TRBV9 and TRBJ2-6, with TRBD1 matching over 7 bases. The CDR3 loop spans 19 amino acids. Germline CDR1 is SGDLS and CDR2 is YYNGEE. The V segment lost 6 bases and the J segment 0 bases; nucleotides outside the gene matches: 15. CDR3 in DNA: TGTGCCAGCAAAGGGTCCCGGGACAGCTTCAGCTCTGGGGCCAACGTCCTGACTTTC. This encodes CASKGSRDSFSSGANVLTF.